The T cell receptor beta chain described here comes from a study of T cells in localized non-small cell lung cancer. This CDR3 spans 13 amino acids. Trimming left V 0 bases short and J 5 bases short, with 5 bases between. The germline V gene has CDR1 LNHNV and CDR2 YYDKDF (reference sequence). As for this clone: The antigen is undetermined.

Data came from immunoSEQ multiplex PCR; TCRdb stores just in-frame clones and leaves some out. The sample has about 26,000 clones, 81% seen once. Study-level findings and limits: Sequencing involved a lone tumor region, leaving heterogeneity possible. Uninvolved adjacent lung showed the highest T cell clonality, exceeding tumor.

The sample in question was peripheral blood, obtained before any cancer treatment. The chain carries TRBV15 and TRBJ1-5; no reliable D call. The clonotype was recovered from a man between 40 and 70 years old with stage III squamous cell lung carcinoma. CDR3 loop: CATSRDHDQPQHF. The CDR3 DNA reads as TGTGCCACCAGCAGAGATCACGATCAGCCCCAGCATTTT.